Sequencing of this TCR beta chain was carried out in a study of T-cell reconstitution after alpha-beta-depleted transplantation in children. Study-level findings and limits: Several hundred rapidly expanded clones from non-depleted graft cells reportedly supplied alpha-beta T cells about two months post-transplant. Hyperexpanded clones declined; after one year, newly produced T cells mostly supplied diversity.

This clonotype was observed a single time. The antigen is unknown. This CDR3 contains 16 residues. The V gene lost 6 bases and the J gene lost 0 bases, with 12 bases spanning the gap. CDR1 and CDR2 (germline): LNHNV, YYDKDF (reference sequence). A TCRbeta library incorporating unique molecular identifiers was prepared. A single record per CDR3 protein comes from TCRdb applying MiXCR to the PCR reads. The sample shows fewer than 500,000 distinct CDR3 sequences, about 40% of them seen only once. This sequence was found in a girl aged 2 to 9 with aplastic anemia, due to receive a stem cell transplant. The material sequenced was PBMCs, taken before TCRalphabeta/CD19-depleted stem cell transplant. The chain joins TRBV15 to TRBJ2-6; TRBD1 or TRBD2 may be the D gene (6 bases each). As DNA, the CDR3 is TGTGCCACCAGTGAGAGGGGGGCCTCTGGGGCCAACGTCCTGACTTTC. This codes for CATSERGASGANVLTF.